What follows are 14 T cell receptor beta chains derived from one specimen sequenced in a study of cytomegalovirus exposure and HLA in healthy donors. The study ran its PCR with 60 Vbeta and 13 Jbeta primers. Sequenced by immunoSEQ multiplex PCR; TCRdb stores in-frame clones only, minus some. The profile shows about 230,000 clones, around four fifths of them singletons. The sequenced sample was PBMCs. These receptors came from a woman aged 60-75 years in good health and CMV-seropositive.

The genes are TRBV10-1 and TRBJ2-2, with D possibly being TRBD2 (5 bases). The V and J ends lost 10 bases and 2 bases respectively, with 14 bases between them. Germline V gene sequence: CDR1 WNHNN, CDR2 SYGVQD (reference sequence). The CDR3 runs to 14 residues. CDR3 protein: CAKGKRINTGELFF. The DNA for the CDR3 is TGCGCCAAAGGAAAGCGGATTAACACCGGGGAGCTGTTTTTT.

V and J are TRBV7-6 and TRBJ2-1; no firm D call. V was clipped by 0 bases and J by 4 bases, with 4 bases between them. From germline, CDR1 is SGHVS and CDR2 FNYEAQ. This CDR3 is built from 13 residues. CDR3 nucleotides: TGTGCCAGCAGCTTAGCCCCATACAATGAGCAGTTCTTC. Protein sequence: CASSLAPYNEQFF.

V is TRBV18 and J is TRBJ2-4; 7 nucleotides align to TRBD1. The V gene's germline CDR1 is KGHSH and CDR2 LQKENI. The CDR3 loop spans 16 amino acids. The trim removed 2 bases at V and 0 bases at J, leaving 4 bases unmatched. In nucleotides, the CDR3 is TGTGCCAGCTCACCAACAGGGGCTCTAGCCAAAAACATTCAGTACTTC. This gives the protein CASSPTGALAKNIQYF.

The rearrangement uses TRBV30 and TRBJ2-3, with 11 bases matching TRBD2. The CDR3 is 15 amino acids. V gave up 1 base and J gave up 5 bases; unmatched junction bases: 5. Germline CDR1 is GTSNPN and CDR2 is SVGIG (reference sequence). CDR3 bases: TGTGCCTGGAGTGATAGCGGGGGGGCCAGAGATACGCAGTATTTT. As protein: CAWSDSGGARDTQYF.

The gene calls are TRBV9 and TRBJ1-2, with D perhaps TRBD1 (6 bases). CDR1 SGDLS and CDR2 YYNGEE come from the germline V gene. CDR3 length: 14 amino acids. V lost 3 bases and J lost 4, with 13 bases in between. CDR3 sequence: CASSAPTGAYGYTF. In DNA, the CDR3 is TGTGCCAGCAGCGCCCCGACAGGAGCCTATGGCTACACCTTC.

The chain combines TRBV5-4 with TRBJ2-1, with unresolved D. The V end was cut by 0 bases, the J end by 0 bases, with 4 bases between. The CDR3 runs to 14 residues. Germline V lookup: CDR1 SGHNT, CDR2 YYREEE (reference sequence). CDR3 in amino acids: CASSLDSSYNEQFF. The CDR3 nucleotides read TGTGCCAGCAGCTTGGACAGCTCCTACAATGAGCAGTTCTTC.

The chain employs TRBV4-3 and TRBJ1-2, with TRBD1 identical over 10 bases. There are 19 residues in the CDR3. The trim removed 4 bases at V and 7 bases at J, leaving 21 bases unmatched. Per germline, CDR1 LGHNA and CDR2 YSLEER. CDR3 DNA: TGCGCCAGCAGCCGCTCATGGGGACAGGGGTTCGGTGGGGGGCCTGGCTACACCTTC. Its protein product is CASSRSWGQGFGGGPGYTF.

The chain combines TRBV4-3 with TRBJ1-4; D is ambiguous. Trimming removed 3 bases from V and 7 bases from J, with 12 bases in between. This CDR3 spans 14 amino acids. CDR1 and CDR2 (germline): LGHNA, YSLEER. CDR3 nucleotide sequence: TGCGCCAGCAGCCAGGTCGCGGCTAGTGAAAAACTGTTTTTT. As protein: CASSQVAASEKLFF.

CDR3 sequence: CASSPSRGGGNEQFF. The DNA of the CDR3 is TGTGCCAGCTCACCTTCTCGAGGGGGTGGCAATGAGCAGTTCTTC. This rearrangement joins TRBV18 to TRBJ2-1, with D perhaps TRBD1 (6 bases). CDR3 size: 15 residues. V gave up 3 bases and J gave up 6 bases, with 15 bases separating them. Per the germline V gene, CDR1 is KGHSH and CDR2 is LQKENI.

V and J are TRBV7-9 and TRBJ1-2; TRBD1 matches at 8 bases. The CDR3 length is 16 residues. V lost 5 bases and J lost 2; bases outside the gene matches: 10. In germline, CDR1 is SEHNR, CDR2 FQNEAQ (reference sequence). DNA of the CDR3: TGTGCCAGCAGCGTGCTTCGGACAGGGATGAACTATGGCTACACCTTC. Its translation is CASSVLRTGMNYGYTF.

The chain uses TRBV7-9 and TRBJ2-5, with D possibly TRBD1 on 5 matching bases. CDR1 and CDR2 from the germline V gene are SEHNR and FQNEAQ (reference sequence). The V and J ends lost 5 bases and 5 bases respectively, with 6 bases between them. This CDR3 has 11 residues. CDR3 DNA: TGTGCCAGCAGCCCAGGGGAGACCCAGTACTTC. Residues: CASSPGETQYF.

This clone was found a few times. The chain uses TRBV18 and TRBJ1-3; tentative D call: TRBD1 (5 bases). CDR1 and CDR2 from the germline V gene are KGHSH and LQKENI. The CDR3 is made up of 15 amino acids. Trimming took off 5 bases at V and 2 bases at J, with 13 bases between the two ends. Here the CDR3 DNA reads TGTGCCAGCTCAGCCCAGGGTCTCACTGGAAACACCATATATTTT. This sequence encodes CASSAQGLTGNTIYF.

The chain is built from TRBV7-2 and TRBJ2-7; tentatively, D is TRBD2 (6 bases). Between the trimmed V and J ends, which lost 2 bases and 1 base, there was a span of 12 bases. Germline V lookup: CDR1 SGHTA, CDR2 FQGNSA. The CDR3 runs to 15 residues. As DNA, the CDR3 is TGTGCCAGCAGCTTACTGGGGGACTTTTCCTACGAGCAGTACTTC. Amino acid sequence: CASSLLGDFSYEQYF.

The chain employs TRBV18 and TRBJ2-7; 12 bases are a match to TRBD2. Germline values: CDR1 KGHSH, CDR2 LQKENI. There are 16 residues in the CDR3. The trim removed 4 bases at V and 4 bases at J, leaving 8 bases unmatched. In DNA, the CDR3 is TGTGCCAGCTCACGGGAAGGACTAGCGGGGATTTACGAGCAGTACTTC. Translating gives CASSREGLAGIYEQYF.